This T cell receptor beta chain was recorded in a study of a mutant IDH1 vaccine in newly diagnosed glioma. The overall study: Either 4-6 weeks after radiotherapy alone or alongside temozolomide, vaccination was begun. Overall study results and limits: No link was apparently found between pseudoprogression and changes in top peripheral T cell clonotypes.

CDR3 length equals 12 residues. The germline gives CDR1 SGHDN, CDR2 FVKESK. Trimming left V 0 bases short and J 14 bases short, with 13 bases between. Time point denoted: week 35, safety follow-up. Mutant IDH1 20-mer peptide, at 300 ug, made up each vaccine dose, with topical imiquimod. In regard to this clone: Its antigen is not identified.

Libraries were prepared by immunoSEQ multiplex PCR; TCRdb keeps only in-frame clonotypes and omits some of them. The sample consists of tens of thousands of clones, roughly 76% of them appearing once. This receptor was identified in a man between 40 and 49 years old with glioma. The specimen comprised PBMCs, sampled from a glioma patient whose treatment included an IDH1 peptide vaccine. This chain joins TRBV14 and TRBJ1-2; D remains ambiguous. CDR3 sequence reads: CASSQDLRVSTF. In DNA, the CDR3 is TGTGCCAGCAGCCAAGATCTCCGGGTCTCGACCTTC.